The 29 T cell receptor beta chains listed next were all sequenced from one sample in a study of PD-1 blockade in mismatch repair-deficient tumors. TCRdb keeps only in-frame clones here, not all; method: immunoSEQ multiplex PCR. The sample carries approximately 110,000 clones, around three quarters recorded once. The sample in question was peripheral blood, obtained approximately 14 months after starting pembrolizumab. The receptors were gathered from an adult with mismatch repair-deficient cancer.

The V gene is TRBV10-1, the J gene TRBJ1-3, with D perhaps TRBD1 (5 bases). CDR1 WNHNN and CDR2 SYGVQD come from the germline V gene (reference sequence). Trimming pared 3 bases from V and 0 bases from J, leaving 9 bases between. CDR3 size: 15 residues. The CDR3 here is CASSDGQHSGNTIYF. The CDR3 region has the DNA TGCGCCAGCAGTGACGGACAACACTCTGGAAACACCATATATTTT.

The genes are TRBV6-1 and TRBJ1-1; TRBD1 is a possible D gene (6 bases). Trimming stripped 1 base from V and 2 bases from J, with 17 bases between. Germline V gene data show CDR1 as MNHNS and CDR2 as SASEGT. The CDR3 loop spans 17 amino acids. The CDR3 region has the DNA TGTGCCAGCAGTGAAGGCGTTGGCAGGGGTCTTAACACTGAAGCTTTCTTT. This gives the protein CASSEGVGRGLNTEAFF.

The chain couples TRBV10-3 to TRBJ2-5, with D uncertain. The J call is uncertain, as TRBJ2-7 better fits the DNA end. CDR3 length equals 12 residues. Germline CDR1 and CDR2: ENHRY and SYGVKD. Written as DNA, the CDR3 is TGTGCCAGTGGACGCGGCTCCTACGAGCAGTACTTC. Its translation is CASGRGSYEQYF.

This sequence joins TRBV5-6 and TRBJ2-1; the D is unclear. The V gene lost 0 bases and the J gene lost 8 bases, with 6 bases spanning the gap. This CDR3 has 12 amino acids. CDR1 and CDR2 from the germline V gene are SGHDT and YYEEEE. CDR3 region: CASSLEGYEQFF. The DNA of the CDR3 is TGTGCCAGCAGCTTGGAGGGATATGAGCAGTTCTTC.

V gene TRBV4-1 combines with J gene TRBJ1-4; no reliable D call. Germline loops: CDR1 MGHRA, CDR2 YSYEKL. The germline V and J ends were trimmed by 3 bases and 11 bases, with 25 bases remaining between them. The CDR3 is 17 amino acids. CDR3 nucleotides: TGCGCCAGCAGCCATAGTGATGGGAGGAATCTCTTGCGGAAACTGTTTTTT. This codes for CASSHSDGRNLLRKLFF.

The CDR3 loop is CASRLAGGETQYF. The CDR3 coding sequence is TGTGCCAGCCGACTAGCGGGAGGGGAGACCCAGTACTTC. The chain employs TRBV25-1 and TRBJ2-5; 14 bases align to TRBD2. Germline CDR1 MGHDK, CDR2 SYGVNS. The V and J ends lost 8 bases and 5 bases, in that order; junction bases with no gene match: 1. The CDR3 loop spans 13 amino acids.

The gene calls are TRBV27 and TRBJ1-4; D possibly corresponds to TRBD1 (6 bases). The germline V gene has CDR1 MNHEY and CDR2 SMNVEV (reference sequence). The germline V and J ends were trimmed by 1 base and 7 bases, with 10 bases remaining between them. This CDR3 comprises 14 residues. CDR3 coding DNA: TGTGCCAGCAGTTTATATGGGGGCGGTGAAAAACTGTTTTTT. This translates into CASSLYGGGEKLFF.

The rearrangement joins TRBV6-5 to TRBJ2-7, with D perhaps matching TRBD1 or TRBD2 (5 bases each). Germline-derived CDR1 and CDR2 are MNHEY and SVGAGI. The CDR3 runs 13 residues. The V gene lost 5 bases and the J gene lost 6 bases, with 14 bases spanning the gap. This CDR3 reads CASSAGTAVEQYF. Written as DNA, the CDR3 is TGTGCCAGCAGTGCCGGGACGGCGGTCGAGCAGTACTTC.

A single count supports this clone. The chain joins TRBV28 to TRBJ1-3; D may be TRBD1 (5 bases). The V gene lost 5 bases and the J gene lost 4 bases, with 18 bases spanning the gap. Germline V CDR1 and CDR2: MDHEN, SYDVKM. The CDR3 contains 16 residues. The CDR3 DNA follows: TGTGCCAGCAGTCCCCCCCCCACGGGGACCGGAAACACCATATATTTT. It translates to CASSPPPTGTGNTIYF.

V usage is TRBV19 and J usage is TRBJ2-3, with TRBD2 as a possible D gene (6 bases). V dropped 2 bases and J dropped 4 bases, with 16 bases sitting between them. CDR3 size: 16 residues. In germline, CDR1 is LNHDA, CDR2 SQIVND (reference sequence). The CDR3 sequence is CASSISGTPGADTQYF. The CDR3 nucleotides read TGTGCCAGTAGTATATCCGGGACCCCGGGGGCAGATACGCAGTATTTT.

The gene calls are TRBV10-2 and TRBJ1-1, with 7 bases matching TRBD1. Germline CDR1 and CDR2: WSHSY and SAAADI. The ends lost 6 bases at V and 1 base at J; junction bases unmatched: 8. The CDR3 covers 15 residues. CDR3: CASRTTGQTNTEAFF. For the CDR3, the DNA is TGCGCCAGCAGAACGACGGGACAGACGAACACTGAAGCTTTCTTT.

This chain links TRBV5-6 with TRBJ2-5; TRBD2 aligns across 7 bases. Unmatched junction bases numbered 6, after V lost 4 bases and J lost 0 bases. The CDR3 runs to 15 residues. Germline V gene sequence: CDR1 SGHDT, CDR2 YYEEEE. Here the CDR3 DNA reads TGTGCCAGCAGCCCGGGGGGTGGGGACCAAGAGACCCAGTACTTC. Protein sequence: CASSPGGGDQETQYF.

The chain joins TRBV11-3 to TRBJ2-7, with a weak D call TRBD1 (6 bases). Germline values: CDR1 SGHNT, CDR2 YENEEA. CDR3 size: 15 residues. Trimming shortened V by 5 bases and J by 4 bases, and 18 bases separated the two germline ends. DNA for the CDR3: TGTGCCAGCAGCCCAATGAGCAGGGGCACGTACGAGCAGTACTTC. Residues: CASSPMSRGTYEQYF.

The chain couples TRBV29-1 to TRBJ2-3; 8 bases line up with TRBD2. Per the germline V gene, CDR1 is SQVTM and CDR2 is ANQGSEA. The CDR3 is 13 amino acids. The V and J ends lost 5 bases and 5 bases, in that order; junction bases with no gene match: 6. The CDR3 nucleotides are TGCAGCGTTTCCGGGACTAGGAAAGATACGCAGTATTTT. Translating it yields CSVSGTRKDTQYF.

A few counts support this clone. This rearrangement joins TRBV15 to TRBJ1-5; D remains unclear. Between the trimmed V and J ends, which lost 0 bases and 3 bases, there was a span of 6 bases. CDR3 length equals 14 residues. Germline lookup yields CDR1 LNHNV and CDR2 YYDKDF (reference sequence). The CDR3 loop is CATSRDEDNQPQHF. The CDR3 DNA follows: TGTGCCACCAGCAGAGATGAGGACAATCAGCCCCAGCATTTT.

This chain links TRBV6-6 with TRBJ2-7; possibly TRBD2 for D (6 bases). Trimming removed 6 bases at V and 7 bases at J, with 19 bases between. The germline V gene has CDR1 MNHNY and CDR2 SVGAGI (reference sequence). This CDR3 comprises 14 residues. Here the CDR3 DNA reads TGTGCCAGCAGCGATTCTCGGGAGTCTGGGGAGCAGTACTTC. Amino acids: CASSDSRESGEQYF.

The chain combines TRBV14 with TRBJ2-3, with no clear D. This CDR3 has 14 residues. The germline V and J ends were trimmed by 3 bases and 6 bases, with 13 bases remaining between them. Germline V gene data show CDR1 as SGHDN and CDR2 as FVKESK. This CDR3 is CASSQVGILDTQYF. The DNA for the CDR3 is TGTGCCAGCAGCCAGGTGGGAATACTCGATACGCAGTATTTT.

The CDR3, as DNA: TGTGCCAGCCCCGGGGGTAGCAATCAGCCCCAGCATTTT. Translating it yields CASPGGSNQPQHF. The chain is built from TRBV6-1 and TRBJ1-5; TRBD1 is a possible D gene (5 bases). The CDR3 loop spans 13 amino acids. Trimming cost V 8 bases and J 0 bases, with 8 bases left between them. The germline V gene has CDR1 MNHNS and CDR2 SASEGT.

The chain employs TRBV28 and TRBJ1-5; D call uncertain. Trimming shortened V by 5 bases and J by 5 bases, and 7 bases separated the two germline ends. The CDR3 loop spans 12 amino acids. The germline CDR1 and CDR2 sequences are MDHEN and SYDVKM. The CDR3, as DNA: TGTGCCAGCAGTCTAAGCGATCAGCCCCAGCATTTT. As protein: CASSLSDQPQHF.

V and J are TRBV5-4 and TRBJ2-5, with D uncertain. Germline lookup yields CDR1 SGHNT and CDR2 YYREEE (reference sequence). The CDR3 is 13 residues long. V gave up 6 bases and J gave up 3 bases, with 12 bases separating them. CDR3 amino acids: CASTPPTEETQYF. As DNA, the CDR3 is TGTGCCAGCACCCCCCCCACGGAAGAGACCCAGTACTTC.

The V and J genes are TRBV5-5 and TRBJ1-4; D is undetermined. The germline V gene has CDR1 SGHKS and CDR2 YYEKEE (reference sequence). Trimming took off 1 base at V and 4 bases at J, with 11 bases between the two ends. This CDR3 contains 15 residues. The CDR3 nucleotides read TGTGCCAGCAGCTTGATAGGGAGCGGTAATGAAAAACTGTTTTTT. Translating it yields CASSLIGSGNEKLFF.

This sequence joins TRBV5-1 and TRBJ1-1, with 7 bases identical to TRBD1. In germline, CDR1 is SGHRS, CDR2 YFSETQ. This CDR3 has 12 residues. Trimming cost V 5 bases and J 7 bases; bases outside gene matches: 5. The CDR3 region has the DNA TGCGCCAGCAGGGGACAGTTGCTTGAAGCTTTCTTT. This translates into CASRGQLLEAFF.

The J gene is TRBJ1-1, the V gene TRBV5-1, with D tentatively TRBD1 (6 bases). CDR1 is SGHRS, CDR2 YFSETQ, per germline. The CDR3 length is 14 residues. V was pared by 4 bases and J by 2 bases, with 12 bases between. This CDR3 is CASSLDSSNTEAFF. The DNA for the CDR3 is TGCGCCAGCAGCCTGGACAGCTCCAACACTGAAGCTTTCTTT.

Concerning this clone itself: Germline and junction disagree at one end, which may indicate a read error. The chain employs TRBV27 and TRBJ2-1; a weak D match, TRBD2 (6 bases). Per germline, CDR1 MNHEY and CDR2 SMNVEV (reference sequence). This CDR3 is 11 amino acids long. CDR3 in DNA: TGCGCCAGCATCGGGGGAGGTGAGCAGTTCTTC. Its translation: CASIGGGEQFF.

The chain links TRBV4-2 to TRBJ2-1; a possible D gene is TRBD2 (6 bases). The length of the CDR3 is 15 residues. The germline CDR1 and CDR2 sequences are LGHNA and YNFKEQ. The V gene lost 5 bases and the J gene lost 0 bases, with 11 bases spanning the gap. DNA of the CDR3: TGTGCCAGCAGCGCAGCGGGTAGCTCCTACAATGAGCAGTTCTTC. It yields the protein CASSAAGSSYNEQFF.

V usage is TRBV30 and J usage is TRBJ2-1; TRBD2 matches at 8 bases. The CDR3 loop spans 13 amino acids. Per germline, CDR1 GTSNPN and CDR2 SVGIG (reference sequence). After removal of 2 bases from V and 8 bases from J, the junction contained 5 bases not matched to a gene. This CDR3 is CAWSLSGSYEQFF. The DNA for the CDR3 is TGTGCCTGGAGTTTGAGCGGGAGCTATGAGCAGTTCTTC.

V is TRBV21-1 and J is TRBJ2-7; the D segment call TRBD2 is taken from the table without a DNA check. TRBV21-1 is reported as a pseudogene. This CDR3 has 19 residues. Written as DNA, the CDR3 is TGTGCCAGCAGCAATGGACTAGCGGACCGATTTACTACCTCCTACGAGCAGTACTTC. Protein product: CASSNGLADRFTTSYEQYF.

J is TRBJ2-7 and V is TRBV18; 7 bases align to TRBD1. Trimming at V came to 4 bases and at J to 2 bases, leaving 11 bases not matched to a gene. The germline CDR1 and CDR2 sequences are KGHSH and LQKENI. The length of the CDR3 is 16 residues. The CDR3 nucleotides read TGTGCCAGCTCACTTTACTCCGGGGACAGACCCTACGAGCAGTACTTC. Translated, it gives CASSLYSGDRPYEQYF.

V is TRBV7-2 and J is TRBJ1-2; the D gene is possibly TRBD1 (5 bases). CDR1 and CDR2 from the germline V gene are SGHTA and FQGNSA. The CDR3 length is 15 residues. V was shortened by 5 bases and J by 4 bases, with 17 bases between the two germline ends. The chain's CDR3 is CASSQGRDSPYGYTF. DNA of the CDR3: TGTGCCAGCAGCCAAGGACGGGACTCTCCCTATGGCTACACCTTC.